The 28 T cell receptor beta chains in this list originate from one sample, sequenced in a study of blood T cell repertoires in COVID-19. Only in-frame clones appear in the TCRdb table, and some are missing; sequencing was by immunoSEQ multiplex PCR. This sample has fewer than 100,000 clones; 70% to 90% occur once, and the top ten carry 3.5% to 5.5%. Sequencing used peripheral blood. These receptors originate from an older man with acute or convalescent COVID-19.

The CDR3 is CASSPGRGSYNEQFF. The CDR3 DNA reads as TGTGCCAGCAGCCCAGGGAGGGGCTCGTACAATGAGCAGTTCTTC. V gene TRBV3-1 (or the pseudogene TRBV3-2) combines with J gene TRBJ2-1; 7 positions agree with TRBD2. J was trimmed by 4 bases and V by 4 bases; bases with no gene match: 7. The CDR3 loop spans 15 amino acids. The germline gives CDR1 LGHDT, CDR2 YNNKEL (reference sequence).

The rearrangement links TRBV5-1 to TRBJ2-5, with D possibly TRBD2 on 7 matching bases. CDR1 is SGHRS, CDR2 YFSETQ, per germline. V dropped 0 bases and J dropped 0 bases, with 9 bases sitting between them. CDR3 length: 15 residues. For the CDR3, the DNA is TGCGCCAGCAGCTTGGCGGGGGGCCACCAAGAGACCCAGTACTTC. It codes for CASSLAGGHQETQYF.

The chain recombines TRBV7-8 with TRBJ2-1, with 10 bases fitting TRBD1. The CDR3 contains 17 residues. Trimming cost V 5 bases and J 4 bases; bases outside gene matches: 11. Germline V CDR1 and CDR2: SGHVS, FQNEAQ. CDR3 coding DNA: TGTGCCAGCAGCCCCAGGGTCCCGGGACAGGGGTACAATGAGCAGTTCTTC. Translated, it gives CASSPRVPGQGYNEQFF. Full variable domain (rest looked up from reference TRBV7-8 and TRBJ2-1): GAGVSQSPRYKVAKRGQDVALRCDPISGHVSLFWYQQALGQGPEFLTYFQNEAQLDKSGLPSDRFFAERPEGSVSTLKIQRTQQEDSAVYLCASSPRVPGQGYNEQFFGPGTRLTVL.

The table lists this clone with a few counts. The chain joins TRBV5-6 to TRBJ1-2; 7 bases line up with TRBD1. Germline V gene sequence: CDR1 SGHDT, CDR2 YYEEEE. The V gene end was trimmed by 0 bases and the J gene end by 8 bases; junction bases not matched to a gene: 1. The length of the CDR3 is 12 residues. The CDR3 DNA reads as TGTGCCAGCAGCTTGGAGGGACAGGGCTACACCTTC. Amino acid sequence: CASSLEGQGYTF.

The J gene is TRBJ2-2, the V gene TRBV29-1; 9 nucleotides align to TRBD1. This CDR3 spans 13 amino acids. Trimming took 6 bases from V and 8 from J; bases not matched to a gene: 7. Germline V gene data show CDR1 as SQVTM and CDR2 as ANQGSEA. CDR3 nucleotides: TGCAGCGTCCGATGGACAGGGGATGGGGAGCTGTTTTTT. This sequence encodes CSVRWTGDGELFF.

The chain links TRBV25-1 to TRBJ1-2; 10 bases align to TRBD1. The germline CDR1 and CDR2 sequences are MGHDK and SYGVNS. V dropped 10 bases and J dropped 5; count of bases not matched to a gene: 10. The CDR3 spans 14 residues. The chain's CDR3 is CATLDRGTVYGYTF. CDR3 in DNA: TGTGCCACCTTGGACAGGGGGACGGTGTATGGCTACACCTTC.

The rearrangement joins TRBV7-9 to TRBJ2-5; 7 bases are a match to TRBD1. CDR1 is SEHNR, CDR2 FQNEAQ, per germline (reference sequence). Trimming removed 5 bases from V and 1 base from J; junction bases left unmatched: 4. The CDR3 loop spans 14 amino acids. The CDR3 bases are TGTGCCAGCAGCATGACAGGGATCCAAGAGACCCAGTACTTC. Translated, it gives CASSMTGIQETQYF.

J is TRBJ2-5 and V is TRBV28; D call uncertain. The CDR3 is 14 amino acids. Trimming removed 2 bases at V and 6 bases at J, with 13 bases between. Germline assignment: CDR1 MDHEN and CDR2 SYDVKM. The CDR3 DNA reads as TGTGCCAGCAGTTTACCGTTGAGCTTGCAGACCCAGTACTTC. Protein sequence: CASSLPLSLQTQYF.

This clone was found once. This sequence joins TRBV7-9 and TRBJ1-4; 7 bases line up with TRBD1. CDR3 length: 17 residues. The germline gives CDR1 SEHNR, CDR2 FQNEAQ (reference sequence). J was trimmed by 4 bases and V by 3 bases; bases with no gene match: 11. This chain's CDR3 is CASSFSGGDSFNEKLFF. The CDR3 bases are TGTGCCAGCAGCTTCAGTGGAGGGGACAGCTTTAATGAAAAACTGTTTTTT.

The V call is TRBV5-8, the J call TRBJ2-7; 9 bases agree with TRBD2. V lost 0 bases, J lost 4 bases, and 5 bases stayed unmatched. Germline V lookup: CDR1 SGHTS, CDR2 YDEGEE. CDR3 size: 15 residues. CDR3 residues: CASSLVASGAYEQYF. In DNA, the CDR3 is TGTGCCAGCAGCTTGGTTGCTAGCGGGGCATACGAGCAGTACTTC.

The CDR3 is CASSLGGQGNNEQFF. The CDR3 DNA reads as TGCGCCAGCAGCTTGGGGGGACAGGGGAACAATGAGCAGTTCTTC. J is TRBJ2-1 and V is TRBV5-1, with 10 nucleotides matching TRBD1. Germline CDR1 is SGHRS and CDR2 is YFSETQ. The CDR3 is 15 amino acids. The V segment lost 0 bases and the J segment 5 bases; nucleotides outside the gene matches: 2.

Written as DNA, the CDR3 is TGTGCCAGCAGTCCGGAGGGGTTGGGGACTGAAGCTTTCTTT. Its translation: CASSPEGLGTEAFF. V and J are TRBV6-6 and TRBJ1-1; weak D call: TRBD1 (5 bases). Trimming stripped 5 bases from V and 5 bases from J, with 15 bases between. The CDR3 sequence is 14 residues long. Germline-derived CDR1 and CDR2 are MNHNY and SVGAGI (reference sequence).

The chain recombines TRBV6-5 with TRBJ2-4, with D unresolved. Trimming took off 2 bases at V and 0 bases at J, with 8 bases between the two ends. This CDR3 region has 15 residues. Germline V lookup: CDR1 MNHEY, CDR2 SVGAGI. CDR3 sequence reads: CASSYQRGAKNIQYF. CDR3 nucleotides: TGTGCCAGCAGTTACCAGCGCGGAGCCAAAAACATTCAGTACTTC.

This clone was counted a few times. The chain uses TRBV2 and TRBJ2-7; possibly TRBD1 for D (5 bases). V lost 6 bases, J lost 0 bases, and 12 bases lay in between. The V gene's germline CDR1 is SNHLY and CDR2 FYNNEI. The CDR3 has 14 amino acids. CDR3 sequence: CASSPQVSSYEQYF. DNA of the CDR3: TGTGCCAGCAGCCCACAGGTCAGCTCCTACGAGCAGTACTTC.

V is TRBV28 and J is TRBJ2-3; D is possibly TRBD1 (5 bases). This CDR3 is built from 14 residues. V was clipped by 6 bases and J by 7 bases, with 17 bases between them. The germline V gene has CDR1 MDHEN and CDR2 SYDVKM. Here the CDR3 DNA reads TGTGCCAGCAGACCCCGTGGTGGGGCTCATACGCAGTATTTT. Its protein is CASRPRGGAHTQYF.

There are a few counts of this clone. The gene calls are TRBV25-1 and TRBJ1-1; TRBD1 matches 7 bases. This CDR3 is built from 12 residues. The V segment lost 9 bases and the J segment 5 bases; nucleotides outside the gene matches: 6. Germline lookup yields CDR1 MGHDK and CDR2 SYGVNS. This CDR3 reads CASTTGRTEAFF. The CDR3 nucleotides read TGTGCCAGTACGACAGGGAGAACTGAAGCTTTCTTT.

The chain has TRBV28 and TRBJ2-3, with D uncertain. V dropped 4 bases and J dropped 6 bases, with 14 bases sitting between them. Germline lookup yields CDR1 MDHEN and CDR2 SYDVKM. The CDR3 contains 14 residues. CDR3 residues: CASSSQDVLDTQYF. The CDR3 DNA reads as TGTGCCAGCAGTTCCCAGGATGTTTTGGATACGCAGTATTTT.

This chain uses TRBV18 with TRBJ2-7, with 7 bases identical to TRBD1. This CDR3 has 13 residues. V was pared by 4 bases and J by 4 bases, with 4 bases of the junction left unmatched. Per the germline V gene, CDR1 is KGHSH and CDR2 is LQKENI. The CDR3 coding sequence is TGTGCCAGCTCACTTGCAGGGGGATACGAGCAGTACTTC. It codes for CASSLAGGYEQYF.

This chain links TRBV19 with TRBJ1-1, with D possibly matching TRBD1 (6 bases). V lost 5 bases and J lost 3, with 13 bases in between. This CDR3 is 14 amino acids long. Germline CDR1 is LNHDA and CDR2 is SQIVND (reference sequence). The CDR3 nucleotides read TGTGCCAGTAGTCCCCGAGACAGGCACACTGAAGCTTTCTTT. This translates into CASSPRDRHTEAFF.

The V call is TRBV29-1, the J call TRBJ2-5, with 12 positions matching TRBD1. Germline CDR1 is SQVTM and CDR2 is ANQGSEA. CDR3 length: 16 residues. Losses at the gene ends were 0 bases for V and 7 bases for J; bases not matched to a gene: 9. The CDR3 bases are TGCAGCGTTGAAGAGCGGGGGACAGGGGGCTTGGTGACCCAGTACTTC. Translating gives CSVEERGTGGLVTQYF.

J is TRBJ1-4 and V is TRBV14, with D uncertain. Germline CDR1 and CDR2: SGHDN and FVKESK. V lost 6 bases, J lost 5 bases, and 7 bases lay in between. The CDR3 totals 12 residues. CDR3 bases: TGTGCCAGCAGTTTCTCGAATGAAAAACTGTTTTTT. This gives the protein CASSFSNEKLFF.

This chain links TRBV19 with TRBJ1-4; TRBD1 matches at 9 bases. Unmatched junction bases numbered 8, after V lost 5 bases and J lost 1 base. The germline gives CDR1 LNHDA, CDR2 SQIVND (reference sequence). The CDR3 is made up of 17 amino acids. The CDR3 sequence is CASSRDRAVGTNEKLFF. The CDR3 bases are TGTGCCAGTAGTCGGGACAGGGCCGTTGGAACTAATGAAAAACTGTTTTTT. Full variable domain (remainder filled in from reference TRBV19 and TRBJ1-4): DGGITQSPKYLFRKEGQNVTLSCEQNLNHDAMYWYRQDPGQGLRLIYYSQIVNDFQKGDIAEGYSVSREKKESFPLTVTSAQKNPTAFYLCASSRDRAVGTNEKLFFGSGTQLSVL.

This chain joins TRBV20-1 and TRBJ1-2; no reliable D call. The germline V gene has CDR1 DFQATT and CDR2 SNEGSKA (reference sequence). This CDR3 comprises 11 residues. Trimming shortened V by 1 base and J by 7 bases, and 7 bases separated the two germline ends. The CDR3 DNA is TGCAGTGCTAGAGGAGGCGGTGGCTACACCTTC. Protein: CSARGGGGYTF.

The genes are TRBV3-1 (or the pseudogene TRBV3-2) and TRBJ1-1; maybe TRBD1 (5 bases). Germline-derived CDR1 and CDR2 are LGHDT and YNNKEL (reference sequence). The CDR3 loop spans 16 amino acids. V dropped 0 bases and J dropped 1 base, with 12 bases sitting between them. The CDR3 region is CASSQDLEGRNTEAFF. The DNA for the CDR3 is TGTGCCAGCAGCCAAGACTTGGAGGGGAGGAACACTGAAGCTTTCTTT.

The rearrangement joins TRBV19 to TRBJ1-1; D call uncertain. The CDR3 loop spans 13 amino acids. Deletions cut 11 bases from V and 2 bases from J, with 15 bases between. Germline CDR1 reads LNHDA; CDR2 reads SQIVND (reference sequence). The chain's CDR3 is CAANSLANTEAFF. The CDR3 DNA reads TGTGCCGCAAACAGCCTGGCCAACACTGAAGCTTTCTTT.

A single count supports this clone. The V call is TRBV5-1, the J call TRBJ2-3, with TRBD2 as a possible D gene (6 bases). V dropped 4 bases and J dropped 0 bases, with 12 bases sitting between them. The CDR3 has 15 residues. CDR1 is SGHRS and CDR2 is YFSETQ in the germline V gene. CDR3 coding DNA: TGCGCCAGCAGCCCGGATAGCGGTAGCACAGATACGCAGTATTTT. It encodes CASSPDSGSTDTQYF.

V and J are TRBV5-6 and TRBJ2-5, with D possibly TRBD1 on 6 matching bases. The germline CDR1 and CDR2 sequences are SGHDT and YYEEEE. Trimming removed 3 bases at V and 5 bases at J, with 11 bases between. The CDR3 covers 13 residues. The CDR3 here is CASSYRASETQYF. DNA of the CDR3: TGTGCCAGCAGCTACAGGGCTTCCGAGACCCAGTACTTC.

The chain employs TRBV6-4 and TRBJ1-2, with D maybe TRBD1 (5 bases). Germline loops: CDR1 MRHNA, CDR2 SNTAGT. The germline V and J ends were trimmed by 3 bases and 3 bases, with 20 bases remaining between them. The CDR3 is made up of 17 amino acids. CDR3 amino acids: CASSESREAGFDYGYTF. The DNA for the CDR3 is TGTGCCAGCAGTGAAAGTCGTGAGGCAGGGTTCGACTATGGCTACACCTTC.